These 25 T cell receptor beta chains were all obtained from the same sample, sequenced in a study of T cell repertoires in aging, cancer and after chemotherapy. TRB rearrangements spanning V, D and J were amplified using mixed TRB-A/B primers. MiXCR, applied by TCRdb to the multiplex PCR reads, yields one record per CDR3 protein. The table shows over 2,000 distinct CDR3 sequences, with about a quarter occurring only once. Amplification of TCR beta used genomic DNA extracted from peripheral blood. The source material was blood. These receptor sequences come from a human donor with a solid tumor.

The rearrangement links TRBV12-3 or TRBV12-4 to TRBJ2-5, with D possibly called TRBD1 or TRBD2 (5 bases each). Trimming removed 6 bases at V and 4 bases at J, with 12 bases between. This CDR3 has 13 amino acids. The CDR3 coding sequence is TGTGCCAGCAGGGGGCTTGAGGGAGAGACCCAGTACTTC. Protein: CASRGLEGETQYF.

This chain uses TRBV5-1 with TRBJ2-7; possibly TRBD1 for D (6 bases). The CDR3 extends over 14 amino acids. V lost 4 bases and J lost 5, with 16 bases in between. Germline loops: CDR1 SGHRS, CDR2 YFSETQ. The CDR3 protein is CASSPQGPLDEQYF. The CDR3 DNA reads as TGCGCCAGCAGCCCACAGGGTCCCCTGGACGAGCAGTACTTC.

The J gene is TRBJ1-1, the V gene TRBV27, with 9 bases fitting TRBD1. From germline, CDR1 is MNHEY and CDR2 SMNVEV (reference sequence). The CDR3 runs to 16 residues. Trimming at V came to 9 bases and at J to 4 bases, leaving 15 bases not matched to a gene. CDR3 region: CARLTILRDRATEAFF. The DNA for the CDR3 is TGTGCCAGACTAACAATTCTCCGGGACAGGGCCACTGAAGCTTTCTTT.

The chain employs TRBV6-1 and TRBJ2-1; 7 bases align to TRBD2. Germline loops: CDR1 MNHNS, CDR2 SASEGT. Trimming at V came to 2 bases and at J to 4 bases, leaving 5 bases not matched to a gene. CDR3 length equals 15 residues. In DNA form, the CDR3 reads TGTGCCAGCAGTGAACTCAGCGGGGCATACAATGAGCAGTTCTTC. Its translation: CASSELSGAYNEQFF.

The table lists this clonotype with a few counts. CDR3 coding DNA: TGCAGTGCGCGGGACTTATCTGAGCAGTTCTTC. Amino acid sequence: CSARDLSEQFF. J is TRBJ2-1 and V is TRBV20-1, with D perhaps matching TRBD2 (6 bases). CDR3 length equals 11 residues. V gave up 6 bases and J gave up 9 bases, with 12 bases separating them. CDR1 is DFQATT and CDR2 is SNEGSKA in the germline V gene (reference sequence).

The chain links TRBV7-9 to TRBJ2-5; 8 nucleotides line up with TRBD1. This CDR3 is built from 12 residues. Germline CDR1 and CDR2: SEHNR and FQNEAQ (reference sequence). The V gene end was trimmed by 9 bases and the J gene end by 5 bases; junction bases not matched to a gene: 5. The CDR3 region is CASKTGVETQYF. In DNA form, the CDR3 reads TGTGCCAGTAAGACAGGGGTTGAGACCCAGTACTTC.

V is TRBV5-1 and J is TRBJ2-3; 12 positions match TRBD2. Germline V CDR1 and CDR2: SGHRS, YFSETQ. The V and J ends lost 7 bases and 6 bases, in that order; junction bases with no gene match: 6. The CDR3 sequence is 14 residues long. CDR3: CASRLAGVRDTQYF. In nucleotides, the CDR3 is TGCGCCAGCCGACTAGCGGGAGTGAGGGATACGCAGTATTTT. Combining the CDR3 with reference TRBV5-1 and TRBJ2-3 gives the whole variable domain KAGVTQTPRYLIKTRGQQVTLSCSPISGHRSVSWYQQTPGQGLQFLFEYFSETQRNKGNFPGRFSGRQFSNSRSEMNVSTLELGDSALYLCASRLAGVRDTQYFGPGTRLTVL.

This clonotype came up a few times. The chain is built from TRBV7-2 and TRBJ2-2, with TRBD2 identical over 10 bases. This CDR3 has 16 residues. The V gene's germline CDR1 is SGHTA and CDR2 FQGNSA. The DNA of the CDR3 is TGTGCTAACCGGCGGACTAGCGGTGCGTGGGCCGGGGAGCTGTTTTTT. Amino acid sequence: CANRRTSGAWAGELFF.

This sequence joins TRBV14 and TRBJ1-6; no clear D. The ends were cut back, 6 bases at V and 6 bases at J, with 9 bases in the middle. This CDR3 is 13 amino acids long. CDR1 is SGHDN, CDR2 FVKESK, per germline. In DNA form, the CDR3 reads TGTGCCAGCAGTGGTCAGCTTAATTCACCCCTCCACTTT. This sequence encodes CASSGQLNSPLHF.

V and J are TRBV6-1 and TRBJ2-3; D call uncertain. The germline CDR1 and CDR2 sequences are MNHNS and SASEGT. The length of the CDR3 is 11 residues. V shed 7 bases and J shed 3 bases, with 5 bases lying between them. The DNA of the CDR3 is TGTGCCAGCACCGTAACAGATACGCAGTATTTT. Encoded protein: CASTVTDTQYF.

V and J are TRBV20-1 and TRBJ2-1, with 9 nucleotides matching TRBD1. This CDR3 is built from 14 residues. CDR1 is DFQATT, CDR2 SNEGSKA, per germline (reference sequence). V dropped 2 bases and J dropped 8; count of bases not matched to a gene: 7. The CDR3 region has the DNA TGCAGTGCTAGACGGACAGGGGTATTCCATGAGCAGTTCTTC. Encoded protein: CSARRTGVFHEQFF.

This clonotype was counted between two and nine times. V usage is TRBV13 and J usage is TRBJ2-1; maybe TRBD2 (5 bases). This CDR3 comprises 12 residues. V gave up 1 base and J gave up 8 bases, with 6 bases separating them. The V gene's germline CDR1 is PRHDT and CDR2 FYEKMQ (reference sequence). The CDR3 coding sequence is TGTGCCAGCAGCTTAGAGGAGGATGAGCAGTTCTTC. Its protein product is CASSLEEDEQFF.

The chain joins TRBV11-3 to TRBJ2-2; D is perhaps TRBD1 (6 bases). The V and J ends lost 5 bases and 1 base respectively, with 8 bases between them. The germline gives CDR1 SGHNT, CDR2 YENEEA. This CDR3 spans 14 amino acids. The DNA for the CDR3 is TGTGCCAGCAGCCAGGGACAGAACACCGGGGAGCTGTTTTTT. This sequence encodes CASSQGQNTGELFF.

This clonotype was seen a few times. The gene calls are TRBV18 and TRBJ1-1, with D maybe TRBD1 (5 bases). The V gene's germline CDR1 is KGHSH and CDR2 LQKENI. The V end was cut by 6 bases, the J end by 6 bases, with 14 bases between. This CDR3 contains 13 residues. The CDR3 loop reads CASSINQGAEAFF. CDR3 nucleotide sequence: TGTGCCAGCTCGATAAATCAGGGCGCTGAAGCTTTCTTT.

The sample holds a few counts of this clonotype. The chain carries TRBV20-1 and TRBJ1-1, with unresolved D. Trimming took 3 bases from V and 2 from J, leaving 4 bases between them. CDR1 and CDR2 from the germline V gene are DFQATT and SNEGSKA (reference sequence). This CDR3 spans 11 amino acids. CDR3 amino acids: CSASFNTEAFF. CDR3 sequence (DNA): TGCAGTGCTAGCTTTAACACTGAAGCTTTCTTT.

This rearrangement joins TRBV19 to TRBJ1-1; D perhaps matches TRBD1 (5 bases). The V end lost 4 bases, the J end lost 9 bases, and 18 bases lay between the germline ends. CDR3 length equals 14 residues. Per germline, CDR1 LNHDA and CDR2 SQIVND (reference sequence). CDR3 sequence reads: CASSKDTQWTKAFF. The DNA for the CDR3 is TGTGCCAGTAGTAAGGACACCCAGTGGACTAAAGCTTTCTTT.

This clonotype was recorded a few times. This sequence joins TRBV10-2 and TRBJ1-1; the D is unclear. The CDR3 spans 11 residues. Trimming took off 6 bases at V and 3 bases at J, with 5 bases between the two ends. The V gene's germline CDR1 is WSHSY and CDR2 SAAADI. CDR3 sequence reads: CASRSYTEAFF. The CDR3 nucleotides are TGCGCCAGCAGAAGTTACACTGAAGCTTTCTTT.

V is TRBV6-2 or TRBV6-3 and J is TRBJ2-7; TRBD2 matches at 7 bases. The V gene end was trimmed by 7 bases and the J gene end by 3 bases; junction bases not matched to a gene: 6. The germline V gene encodes CDR1 MNHEY and CDR2 SVGEGT. The CDR3 runs 13 residues. The CDR3 loop is CASTPSGIYEQYF. The CDR3 coding sequence is TGTGCCAGCACCCCGAGCGGGATCTACGAGCAGTACTTC.

The V call is TRBV5-6, the J call TRBJ2-3, with 9 bases matching TRBD2. CDR3 length equals 15 residues. In germline, CDR1 is SGHDT, CDR2 YYEEEE. V dropped 5 bases and J dropped 5; count of bases not matched to a gene: 9. The CDR3 coding sequence is TGTGCCAGCAGAAAGGGACTAGCCCGGGTAGATACGCAGTATTTT. Translating it yields CASRKGLARVDTQYF.

V is TRBV11-1 and J is TRBJ1-2; D call uncertain. The CDR3 runs 14 residues. Trimming left V 7 bases short and J 2 bases short, with 14 bases between. CDR1 and CDR2 (germline): SGHAT, FQDESV (reference sequence). CDR3 loop: CASTPGVGNYGYTF. The DNA of the CDR3 is TGTGCCAGCACCCCGGGCGTGGGGAACTATGGCTACACCTTC.

To note about this clonotype: It may be a read error: a sequence one base away is much more abundant. This CDR3 is CASTRIRLGGELFF. In DNA form, the CDR3 reads TGTGCCAGTACTCGCATACGACTGGGCGGGGAGCTGTTTTTT. The chain has TRBV19 and TRBJ2-2; unclear D gene. CDR1 LNHDA and CDR2 SQIVND come from the germline V gene (reference sequence). Trimming left V 7 bases short and J 7 bases short, with 16 bases between. The CDR3 is made up of 14 amino acids.

The chain couples TRBV7-9 to TRBJ2-7; D ambiguous. The CDR3 contains 14 residues. V was cut by 1 base and J by 5 bases, with 12 bases left in between. Per germline, CDR1 SEHNR and CDR2 FQNEAQ (reference sequence). The CDR3 here is CASSLEALINEQYF. The CDR3 bases are TGTGCCAGCAGCTTAGAGGCGTTGATTAACGAGCAGTACTTC.

This clonotype was counted only a few times. This chain uses TRBV6-1 with TRBJ1-2, with D maybe TRBD1 (6 bases). CDR3 length equals 16 residues. V was clipped by 0 bases and J by 6 bases, with 17 bases between them. Per the germline V gene, CDR1 is MNHNS and CDR2 is SASEGT. CDR3 coding DNA: TGTGCCAGCAGTGAAGCTGGACAGATGGGGCGACATGGCTACACCTTC. It codes for CASSEAGQMGRHGYTF.

This rearrangement joins TRBV20-1 to TRBJ2-5; the D is unclear. This CDR3 contains 14 residues. V lost 1 base to trimming and J lost 4 bases, with 13 bases between them. Germline CDR1 reads DFQATT; CDR2 reads SNEGSKA (reference sequence). In DNA, the CDR3 is TGCAGTGCTAGAGGTTCGGGCCTCCGAGAGACCCAGTACTTC. This gives the protein CSARGSGLRETQYF.

The chain uses TRBV20-1 and TRBJ2-3; 7 bases map to TRBD2. V dropped 0 bases and J dropped 2; count of bases not matched to a gene: 5. This CDR3 comprises 15 residues. CDR1 is DFQATT and CDR2 is SNEGSKA in the germline V gene (reference sequence). The DNA for the CDR3 is TGCAGTGCTAGAGATGGACTAGATTACACAGATACGCAGTATTTT. It codes for CSARDGLDYTDTQYF.